This TCR beta chain is from a study of vaccination effects on CD4 cells after COVID-19. Points from the study as a whole: Clonal contraction was marked in infection- and vaccine-induced clones late after vaccination.

Measured with immunoSEQ multiplex PCR; TCRdb has only the in-frame clones, and not every one. The sample lists 60,000 to 70,000 clones, around 81% occurring once. Sequencing in the ViraFEST assay came after antigen-specific CD4+ T cells had been expanded with viral peptide pools, which were used to stimulate PBMC. The culture ran for approximately 9 days before CD4+ T cells were isolated. None of these healthy vaccinees had been infected with SARS-CoV-2 before vaccination. After over 1.5 million PBMC were placed in each well, they were cultured with around 10 IU/ml IL-2 and approximately 9.7 ug/ml peptides. Replacing half the medium with IL-2 medium was done on days 3 and 7. Turning to this clone: What it recognizes is unknown.

Source: CD4+ T cells from PBMCs cultured with HCoV-229E spike peptides, taken before COVID-19 vaccination. This receptor was identified in a human donor who received a COVID-19 vaccine.

CDR3 coding DNA: TGTGCCAGCAGCCGGGACAAAAATCAGCCCCAGCATTTT. This translates into CASSRDKNQPQHF. V gene TRBV6-6 combines with J gene TRBJ1-5; a possible D gene is TRBD1 (6 bases). Germline assignment: CDR1 MNHNY and CDR2 SVGAGI (reference sequence). There are 13 residues in the CDR3. Trimming stripped 6 bases from V and 4 bases from J, with 10 bases between.